A selection of T cell receptor beta chains follows, all from one sample in a study of blood T cell repertoires in COVID-19. The method was immunoSEQ multiplex PCR; TCRdb's version includes in-frame clones alone and lacks a portion of them. The table lists 95,000 to 150,000 clones, about 85% of them singletons, with around 3.3% in the top ten. Sequenced sample: peripheral blood. The receptors derive from a woman older than 75 with COVID-19, enrolled during active disease. The CDR3 runs from the conserved cysteine through the conserved F or W. The D gene is left open where the match is weak. Clone size, where shown, is once, few, many, or a class for clones that have expanded.

j_gene	v_gene	d_gene	abundance	CDR3aa	CDR3nt
TRBJ2-1	TRBV6-2/TRBV6-3	TRBD2	-	CASRYNTIAGDSNEQFF	TGTGCCAGCAGATACAACACTATAGCGGGAGACTCCAATGAGCAGTTCTTC
TRBJ2-7	TRBV7-6	TRBD1	-	CASSPQGAAYEQYF	TGTGCCAGCAGCCCGCAGGGGGCCGCCTACGAGCAGTACTTC
TRBJ2-7	TRBV6-2/TRBV6-3	TRBD2	few	CASSYMSSGNEQYF	TGTGCCAGCAGTTACATGTCTAGCGGGAACGAGCAGTACTTC
TRBJ2-2	TRBV28	TRBD2	-	CASSLRSLAGIGELFF	TGTGCCAGCAGTTTAAGGTCTCTAGCGGGGATCGGGGAGCTGTTTTTT
TRBJ2-1	TRBV9	TRBD2	-	CASSFIAGGAPYNEQFF	TGTGCCAGCAGCTTTATAGCGGGAGGAGCCCCCTACAATGAGCAGTTCTTC
TRBJ2-7	TRBV9	-	-	CASSQSQGPSYEQYF	TGTGCCAGCAGCCAATCACAGGGCCCTTCCTACGAGCAGTACTTC
TRBJ2-1	TRBV25-1	TRBD2	few	CASSEYVTGTSGSNEQFF	TGTGCCAGCAGTGAATATGTTACCGGGACTAGCGGGAGCAATGAGCAGTTCTTC
TRBJ1-5	TRBV5-5	-	few	CASSFDGQINQPQHF	TGTGCCAGCAGCTTTGATGGACAGATAAATCAGCCCCAGCATTTT
TRBJ1-6	TRBV9	TRBD1	once	CASSVGGQKTNSPLHF	TGTGCCAGCAGCGTAGGGGGACAGAAGACCAATTCACCCCTCCACTTT
TRBJ2-3	TRBV6-2/TRBV6-3	-	-	CASSYAGNVVTDTQYF	TGTGCCAGCAGTTACGCGGGGAACGTAGTCACAGATACGCAGTATTTT
TRBJ2-7	TRBV28	TRBD1	once	CASRDGTGGPLTYEQYF	TGTGCCAGCAGAGATGGGACAGGGGGACCTTTAACCTACGAGCAGTACTTC
TRBJ2-3	TRBV5-1	-	-	CASSLGYRTDTQYF	TGCGCCAGCAGCTTGGGCTATCGAACAGATACGCAGTATTTT
TRBJ1-4	TRBV2	-	-	CASTRTPTNEKLFF	TGTGCCAGCACCCGGACACCAACTAATGAAAAACTGTTTTTT
TRBJ2-7	TRBV27	-	once	CASSRRQDPYEQYF	TGTGCCAGCAGCCGGAGACAGGATCCCTACGAGCAGTACTTC
TRBJ2-3	TRBV7-9	TRBD2	once	CASSPLAGGSTDTQYF	TGTGCCAGCAGTCCTCTAGCGGGAGGGAGCACAGATACGCAGTATTTT
TRBJ1-2	TRBV6-5	-	-	CASSYSSRANYGYTF	TGTGCCAGCAGTTACTCGAGTCGAGCTAACTATGGCTACACCTTC
TRBJ2-7	TRBV6-5	TRBD1	-	CASSYGTGYEQYF	TGTGCCAGCAGTTACGGGACAGGCTACGAGCAGTACTTC
TRBJ2-7	TRBV11-2	TRBD2	-	CASSLSPPGLAGVAREQYF	TGTGCCAGCAGCTTATCCCCCCCGGGACTAGCGGGAGTTGCACGCGAGCAGTACTTC
TRBJ2-4	TRBV19	TRBD1	-	CASSIGGTGGIQYF	TGTGCCAGTAGTATCGGAGGGACAGGGGGCATTCAGTACTTC
TRBJ2-1	TRBV7-9	TRBD1	once	CASSHTGASNNEQFF	TGTGCCAGCAGCCACACAGGGGCCTCCAACAATGAGCAGTTCTTC